This T cell receptor beta chain was sequenced for a study of OX40 agonist ivuxolimab in advanced cancers. The data were produced by immunoSEQ multiplex PCR, yet TCRdb's version contains in-frame clones alone and is incomplete. The profile shows 60,000 to 75,000 clones, approximately 90% of them singletons. The CDR3 length is 16 residues. This TCR was recovered from an adult with an advanced solid tumor such as melanoma, head and neck, liver or kidney cancer. The J gene is TRBJ2-7, the V gene TRBV21-1; the table names TRBD1, a call not compared with the DNA. TRBV21-1 is a documented pseudogene. Material: CD4+ or CD8+ T cells sorted from blood, obtained in a trial of the OX40 agonist ivuxolimab. Written as DNA, the CDR3 is TGTGCCAGCAGCAAAGGAGGAGGACAGTCAACCTACGAGCAGTACTTC. Its translation: CASSKGGGQSTYEQYF.